The clone carrying this T cell receptor beta chain appeared a few times. Its antigen is unknown. The sample belongs to a study of T cells after yellow fever vaccination. Points from the study as a whole: Contaminants from the bulk population, in the form of abundant clonotypes, could be found in FACS-sorted repertoires. Researchers report a weaker secondary response that nonetheless peaked faster, day 5 versus 15.

Trimming took 3 bases from V and 0 from J, leaving 12 bases between them. CDR1 is KGHSH, CDR2 LQKENI, per germline. The CDR3 spans 16 residues. A process of 5'RACE template switching, which added a universal primer site and UMIs, was used to make TCR cDNA. Using its own MiXCR run on the 5' RACE reads, TCRdb lists one record per CDR3 protein. The table has 500,000 to 700,000 distinct CDR3 sequences, 15% to 20% seen once. This specimen was PBMCs, taken 15 days after the yellow fever booster vaccination. The J gene is TRBJ2-1, the V gene TRBV18, with D possibly matching TRBD2 (5 bases). The clonotype was recovered from a man in his thirties or forties who received the YFV17D yellow fever vaccine. CDR3 DNA: TGTGCCAGCTCACCTATGAGCGGAAGCTCCTACAATGAGCAGTTCTTC. Translation gives CASSPMSGSSYNEQFF. The complete variable domain, with remaining parts taken from reference TRBV18 and TRBJ2-1, reads NAGVMQNPRHLVRRRGQEARLRCSPMKGHSHVYWYRQLPEEGLKFMVYLQKENIIDESGMPKERFSAEFPKEGPSILRIQQVVRGDSAAYFCASSPMSGSSYNEQFFGPGTRLTVL.